The clone carrying this T cell receptor (beta chain) has just one count. The data originate from a study of shared clonotypes between healthy human individuals. Positive CCR7 selection of CD45RO-negative cells yielded the naive CD8 cells, and terminally differentiated effector memory CD45RA+ cells were excluded. Per germline, CDR1 SEHNR and CDR2 FQNEAQ (reference sequence). CDR3 length equals 15 residues. The V and J ends lost 6 bases and 6 bases, in that order; junction bases with no gene match: 14. Assay used: immunoSEQ multiplex PCR; TCRdb lists only in-frame clones, some missing. This sample has about 680,000 clones, with under 95% found just once.

Sequenced material: naive CD8+ T cells sorted from blood. This TCR derives from a man aged 25 to 40 in good health. The J gene is TRBJ2-7, the V gene TRBV7-9, with TRBD2 matching over 7 bases. CDR3 amino acids: CASSLPGTNRGEQYF. The CDR3 coding sequence is TGTGCCAGCAGTTTGCCCGGGACTAACCGGGGCGAGCAGTACTTC.